This TCR beta chain derives from a study of blood T cell dynamics during melanoma immunotherapy. The V gene's germline CDR1 is LNHDA and CDR2 SQIVND (reference sequence). V was shortened by 8 bases and J by 1 base, with 23 bases between the two germline ends. The CDR3 sequence is 17 residues long. Time point here: week 3, after first cycle of checkpoint inhibitor. Sampling occurred pretreatment (T0) and at week 3 (W3), after cycle one of checkpoint blockade. Generated by immunoSEQ multiplex PCR, the TCRdb table keeps only in-frame clones and is missing some. The table includes 9,100 or so clones, approximately 83% detected once. Remarks on this clone: Its antigen is not identified.

Study-level findings and limits: It remained unknown if the driving T cell clones were melanoma-specific.

The sample here was blood, taken from a patient treated with checkpoint blockade. V and J are TRBV19 and TRBJ1-2, with a tentative D call TRBD1 (5 bases). The sequence was collected from a human donor with melanoma. CDR3 DNA: TGTGCCAGTCGTAGCGCGGGAGAGAGGGGACTTAACTATGGCTACACCTTC. It translates to CASRSAGERGLNYGYTF.